This T cell receptor beta chain derives from a study of T cells after posttransplantation cyclophosphamide. This clone was seen repeatedly, ten times or more. Its specificity is not known. Clones were read by immunoSEQ multiplex PCR, and TCRdb kept only the in-frame ones, dropping some. The data list 40,000 to 60,000 clones, none observed once; 2% to 2.5% falls to the top ten. The junction had 4 bases not matched to a gene; V was cut back by 4 bases and J by 0 bases. CDR1 and CDR2 (germline): SGHRS, YFSETQ. The CDR3 sequence is 14 residues long. Study results and caveats: Later blood repertoires were often dominated by clones from the donor CD8+ memory compartment.

This sequence joins TRBV5-1 and TRBJ2-7; 7 nucleotides line up with TRBD2. What was sequenced was PBMCs. The source is a man aged 35 to 55 in good health, CMV-negative, and a related stem cell transplant donor. CDR3 nucleotides: TGCGCCAGCAGCCTAGGACTAGACTCCTACGAGCAGTACTTC. It yields the protein CASSLGLDSYEQYF.